Described below is a single TCR beta chain sequence and its context. The germline V gene encodes CDR1 MDHEN and CDR2 SYDVKM. The ends lost 6 bases at V and 1 base at J; junction bases unmatched: 11. This CDR3 spans 16 amino acids. The sample comes from a study of blood T cell repertoires in COVID-19. Looking at the study overall: COVID-19 samples collected from the United States, Italy and Spain covered acute and convalescent phases.

In the original processing: Estimates of nucleated cell counts were drawn from the amplification of reference gene primers. Only in-frame clones appear in the TCRdb table, and some are missing; sequencing was by immunoSEQ multiplex PCR. That table supplies the V and J calls and clone size; D and trimming were determined from the DNA. The sample records 200,000 to 250,000 clones, around 86% being singletons. The chain couples TRBV28 to TRBJ2-7; TRBD1 aligns across 8 bases. This clonotype originated in a woman in her 50s with acute COVID-19. Source material: PBMCs or T cells enriched from blood (not recorded which). The CDR3 is CASSSPQDRASYEQYF. The CDR3 DNA is TGTGCCAGCAGCTCGCCGCAGGACAGGGCTTCCTACGAGCAGTACTTC.